Each of the 30 T cell receptor beta chains below was sequenced from the same sample in a study of blood T cell repertoires in COVID-19. Measured with immunoSEQ multiplex PCR; TCRdb has only the in-frame clones, and not every one. This sample has some 90,000 clones, with roughly 87% found just once. Sequenced sample: peripheral blood. The receptors stem from a man between 45 and 60 years old with acute or convalescent COVID-19.

This clone was recorded only once. The chain employs TRBV7-2 and TRBJ2-1; 16 nucleotides line up with TRBD2. Per the germline V gene, CDR1 is SGHTA and CDR2 is FQGNSA. The J segment lost 6 bases and the V segment lost 8 bases, leaving 4 bases of the junction unmatched. The CDR3 consists of 15 residues. CDR3 residues: CASGTSGGAGNEQFF. DNA for the CDR3: TGTGCCAGCGGGACTAGCGGGGGGGCCGGCAATGAGCAGTTCTTC.

V usage is TRBV3-1 (or the pseudogene TRBV3-2) and J usage is TRBJ1-5; D might be TRBD1 (5 bases). Trimming took 1 base from V and 6 from J, leaving 10 bases between them. Germline V gives CDR1 LGHDT, CDR2 YNNKEL (reference sequence). The CDR3 loop spans 14 amino acids. For the CDR3, the DNA is TGTGCCAGCAGCCAAGGGCCAGGGCTTCAGCCCCAGCATTTT. This translates into CASSQGPGLQPQHF.

The chain couples TRBV19 to TRBJ1-4, with unresolved D. Per the germline V gene, CDR1 is LNHDA and CDR2 is SQIVND (reference sequence). This CDR3 is built from 13 residues. V lost 3 bases, J lost 5 bases, and 7 bases lay in between. The CDR3: CASSITRNEKLFF. CDR3 DNA sequence: TGTGCCAGTAGTATTACCAGGAATGAAAAACTGTTTTTT.

V is TRBV27 and J is TRBJ1-5; the D gene is possibly TRBD1 (5 bases). There are 16 residues in the CDR3. CDR1 MNHEY and CDR2 SMNVEV come from the germline V gene (reference sequence). The germline V and J ends were trimmed by 3 bases and 0 bases, with 12 bases remaining between them. CDR3 residues: CASSLSGAVSNQPQHF. Written as DNA, the CDR3 is TGTGCCAGCAGTTTGAGTGGGGCCGTTAGCAATCAGCCCCAGCATTTT.

This chain uses TRBV5-3 with TRBJ1-3; 7 bases match TRBD1. TRBV5-3 has ORF status, its function being uncertain. The J segment lost 2 bases and the V segment lost 4 bases, leaving 6 bases of the junction unmatched. This CDR3 has 15 amino acids. Here the CDR3 DNA reads TGTGCCAGAAGCCCCCTGACAGGGACTGGAAACACCATATATTTT. Encoded protein: CARSPLTGTGNTIYF.

The chain carries TRBV5-4 and TRBJ2-2; 13 positions agree with TRBD2. This CDR3 has 17 amino acids. Germline V gene lookup returns CDR1 SGHNT and CDR2 YYREEE (reference sequence). J gave up 4 bases and V 3 bases, and 6 bases lay outside the gene matches. CDR3 coding DNA: TGTGCCAGCAGCTCGGGACTAGCGGGGTCCGGCACCGGGGAGCTGTTTTTT. Encoded protein: CASSSGLAGSGTGELFF.

The rearrangement uses TRBV4-1 and TRBJ1-2; D gene unclear. Germline V CDR1 and CDR2: MGHRA, YSYEKL. This CDR3 comprises 15 residues. V shed 0 bases and J shed 7 bases, with 15 bases lying between them. The CDR3 bases are TGCGCCAGCAGCCAAGATACCGCATACCCGGGTGGCTACACCTTC. Translated: CASSQDTAYPGGYTF.

The genes are TRBV2 and TRBJ2-3; D might be TRBD2 (5 bases). V was pared by 3 bases and J by 4 bases, with 8 bases between. The CDR3 has 13 residues. The germline V gene has CDR1 SNHLY and CDR2 FYNNEI. CDR3 sequence reads: CASSEAGPDTQYF. The CDR3 DNA sequence: TGTGCCAGCAGTGAGGCGGGCCCAGATACGCAGTATTTT.

The chain is built from TRBV30 and TRBJ1-1, with no clear D. The V gene lost 3 bases and the J gene lost 1 base, with 15 bases spanning the gap. The germline CDR1 and CDR2 sequences are GTSNPN and SVGIG (reference sequence). The CDR3 sequence is 15 residues long. The CDR3 DNA reads TGTGCCTGGAGCCGGGGATTGAGGGAGAACACTGAAGCTTTCTTT. Translated: CAWSRGLRENTEAFF. Variable domain in full (rest from reference TRBV30 and TRBJ1-1): SQTIHQWPATLVQPVGSPLSLECTVEGTSNPNLYWYRQAAGRGLQLLFYSVGIGQISSEVPQNLSASRPQDRQFILSSKKLLLSDSGFYLCAWSRGLRENTEAFFGQGTRLTVV.

The CDR3 DNA reads as TGTGCCAGCAGCTTGAAGGGGACTCGGGGGGGCACAGATACGCAGTATTTT. Translated: CASSLKGTRGGTDTQYF. The chain uses TRBV5-8 and TRBJ2-3; 7 bases are a match to TRBD2. Trimming at V came to 1 base and at J to 1 base, leaving 9 bases not matched to a gene. This CDR3 spans 17 amino acids. CDR1 and CDR2 (germline): SGHTS, YDEGEE.

The rearrangement uses TRBV11-2 and TRBJ2-5; 8 nucleotides align to TRBD2. Germline CDR1 is SGHAT and CDR2 is FQNNGV. The CDR3 is made up of 17 amino acids. J was trimmed by 4 bases and V by 0 bases; bases with no gene match: 10. Written as DNA, the CDR3 is TGTGCCAGCAGCTTAGATCTCCGAGCGGGGGTTGGAGAGACCCAGTACTTC. This translates into CASSLDLRAGVGETQYF.

The rearrangement links TRBV5-6 to TRBJ2-3; perhaps TRBD1 as D (5 bases). CDR1 is SGHDT and CDR2 is YYEEEE in the germline V gene. Trimming left V 4 bases short and J 4 bases short, with 7 bases between. The CDR3 consists of 12 residues. The CDR3 bases are TGTGCCAGCAGCCAAGGGGCAGATACGCAGTATTTT. The encoded protein is CASSQGADTQYF.

Here the CDR3 DNA reads TGTGCCAGCAGCGTAGCAGCGGGGGCAACTCAAGAGACCCAGTACTTC. This encodes CASSVAAGATQETQYF. This chain connects TRBV9 to TRBJ2-5; 8 bases map to TRBD2. Germline V gives CDR1 SGDLS, CDR2 YYNGEE. J lost 2 bases, V lost 0 bases, and 6 bases had no gene match. The CDR3 covers 16 residues.

The chain uses TRBV5-1 and TRBJ2-1, with 13 bases identical to TRBD2. CDR3 size: 17 residues. After removal of 4 bases from V and 5 bases from J, the junction contained 9 bases not matched to a gene. The germline V gene encodes CDR1 SGHRS and CDR2 YFSETQ. The CDR3 protein is CASSPGLAGFGDNEQFF. The CDR3 DNA is TGCGCCAGCAGCCCGGGACTAGCGGGGTTCGGGGACAATGAGCAGTTCTTC. The full variable domain, its missing parts supplied by reference TRBV5-1 and TRBJ2-1, is KAGVTQTPRYLIKTRGQQVTLSCSPISGHRSVSWYQQTPGQGLQFLFEYFSETQRNKGNFPGRFSGRQFSNSRSEMNVSTLELGDSALYLCASSPGLAGFGDNEQFFGPGTRLTVL.

The V gene is TRBV29-1, the J gene TRBJ2-1, with a possible D match to TRBD1 (5 bases). V was shortened by 7 bases and J by 6 bases, with 19 bases between the two germline ends. Per germline, CDR1 SQVTM and CDR2 ANQGSEA. There are 14 residues in the CDR3. The CDR3 DNA sequence: TGCAGCGCCGAACGGCAGGGTATTCGCAATGAGCAGTTCTTC. Amino acids: CSAERQGIRNEQFF.

This rearrangement joins TRBV5-6 to TRBJ2-3, with 15 positions matching TRBD2. This CDR3 spans 18 amino acids. With 4 bases clipped from V and 0 bases from J, the junction kept 6 bases outside the gene matches. Germline-derived CDR1 and CDR2 are SGHDT and YYEEEE. The CDR3 loop is CASSPGTSGGHSTDTQYF. The CDR3 region has the DNA TGTGCCAGCAGCCCAGGGACTAGCGGGGGGCATAGCACAGATACGCAGTATTTT.

In DNA, the CDR3 is TGCAGCGTTGAAGATTGGGGGGGCCGCACAGATACGCAGTATTTT. This translates into CSVEDWGGRTDTQYF. V usage is TRBV29-1 and J usage is TRBJ2-3, with TRBD2 as a possible D gene (7 bases). From germline, CDR1 is SQVTM and CDR2 ANQGSEA. This CDR3 spans 15 amino acids. V was pared by 0 bases and J by 1 base, with 11 bases between.

J is TRBJ1-2 and V is TRBV5-1; TRBD1 aligns across 10 bases. Germline CDR1 and CDR2: SGHRS and YFSETQ. The trim removed 4 bases at V and 2 bases at J, leaving 5 bases unmatched. This CDR3 has 15 residues. This CDR3 is CASSLGDRGNYGYTF. The DNA for the CDR3 is TGCGCCAGCAGCCTGGGGGACAGGGGAAACTATGGCTACACCTTC. The variable domain in full, completed from reference TRBV5-1 and TRBJ1-2, reads KAGVTQTPRYLIKTRGQQVTLSCSPISGHRSVSWYQQTPGQGLQFLFEYFSETQRNKGNFPGRFSGRQFSNSRSEMNVSTLELGDSALYLCASSLGDRGNYGYTFGSGTRLTVV.

This chain uses TRBV9 with TRBJ1-6, with TRBD1 identical over 8 bases. Germline CDR1 and CDR2: SGDLS and YYNGEE. The V and J ends lost 4 bases and 10 bases, in that order; junction bases with no gene match: 7. This CDR3 is built from 14 residues. The CDR3 region is CASSTSSGGSPLHF. The CDR3 DNA reads as TGTGCCAGCAGCACTTCTTCAGGGGGCTCACCCCTCCACTTT.

The chain couples TRBV9 to TRBJ1-1; the match to TRBD1 covers 7 bases. CDR1 and CDR2 from the germline V gene are SGDLS and YYNGEE. J lost 5 bases, V lost 0 bases, and 10 bases had no gene match. The CDR3 is made up of 16 amino acids. CDR3 residues: CASSVGAGGGGTEAFF. CDR3 in DNA: TGTGCCAGCAGCGTAGGCGCAGGGGGTGGTGGGACTGAAGCTTTCTTT.

Only one count was recorded for this clone. The rearrangement uses TRBV7-6 and TRBJ2-2; D perhaps matches TRBD1 (5 bases). The V gene lost 9 bases and the J gene lost 2 bases, with 16 bases spanning the gap. Germline CDR1 reads SGHVS; CDR2 reads FNYEAQ. This CDR3 is built from 15 residues. CDR3 loop: CASSLQASNTGELFF. For the CDR3, the DNA is TGTGCCAGTTCTTTACAGGCTTCCAACACCGGGGAGCTGTTTTTT.

This clone was detected once. The sample has other DNA sequences that encode this CDR3 too. This chain joins TRBV7-9 and TRBJ1-1; D is undetermined. Germline CDR1 is SEHNR and CDR2 is FQNEAQ (reference sequence). V was shortened by 2 bases and J by 5 bases, with 12 bases between the two germline ends. The CDR3 is 14 amino acids. The CDR3 bases are TGTGCCAGCAGCTTACGAGACACCGAGACTGAAGCTTTCTTT. Its protein is CASSLRDTETEAFF.

DNA of the CDR3: TGCGCCAGCAGCTTGGGACAGGGGGCTTGGTCACCCCTCCACTTT. Amino acids: CASSLGQGAWSPLHF. V is TRBV5-1 and J is TRBJ1-6; 10 nucleotides match TRBD1. The CDR3 totals 15 residues. V lost 0 bases and J lost 10; bases outside the gene matches: 4. Germline V gene sequence: CDR1 SGHRS, CDR2 YFSETQ.

The chain couples TRBV10-1 to TRBJ1-5; D possibly corresponds to TRBD1 (6 bases). Trimming stripped 5 bases from V and 1 base from J, with 18 bases between. In germline, CDR1 is WNHNN, CDR2 SYGVQD (reference sequence). This CDR3 spans 17 amino acids. The DNA for the CDR3 is TGCGCCAGCAGTAAGGGGGGGGCGCCTGAAAGCAATCAGCCCCAGCATTTT. Translation gives CASSKGGAPESNQPQHF.

The chain uses TRBV5-1 and TRBJ1-3; D is ambiguous. The ends were cut back, 2 bases at V and 1 base at J, with 4 bases in the middle. The germline gives CDR1 SGHRS, CDR2 YFSETQ. The CDR3 is 13 amino acids. The CDR3 here is CASSFGSGNTIYF. The CDR3 nucleotides read TGCGCCAGCAGCTTCGGTTCTGGAAACACCATATATTTT.

In DNA form, the CDR3 reads TGTGCCAGCAGCCCCGGACAGGGAAGGGGCAGTTACTCTGGAAACACCATATATTTT. Translation gives CASSPGQGRGSYSGNTIYF. The chain employs TRBV7-6 and TRBJ1-3; 8 bases align to TRBD1. The germline V gene encodes CDR1 SGHVS and CDR2 FNYEAQ. V lost 5 bases to trimming and J lost 0 bases; unmatched junction nucleotides: 15. The CDR3 loop spans 19 amino acids.

V and J are TRBV2 and TRBJ2-1; 7 positions agree with TRBD2. Germline CDR1 and CDR2: SNHLY and FYNNEI. Germline trimming cut 8 bases from V and 7 bases from J; bases unmatched to any gene: 14. This CDR3 spans 15 amino acids. For the CDR3, the DNA is TGTGCCAGCGAGTTGGAGACGGAGGGAGGGAATGAGCAGTTCTTC. Translating gives CASELETEGGNEQFF.

This chain uses TRBV5-1 with TRBJ2-2; 7 bases map to TRBD2. The CDR3 runs 15 residues. V shed 4 bases, J shed 2 bases, and the junction held 5 bases outside the gene matches. The germline V gene has CDR1 SGHRS and CDR2 YFSETQ. For the CDR3, the DNA is TGCGCCAGCAGCAGGAGCGGGGCTAACACCGGGGAGCTGTTTTTT. Translating it yields CASSRSGANTGELFF.

This chain links TRBV18 with TRBJ1-4; D is uncertain. CDR1 KGHSH and CDR2 LQKENI come from the germline V gene. Trimming removed 3 bases at V and 0 bases at J, with 5 bases between. CDR3 length equals 14 residues. The CDR3 reads CASSPVATNEKLFF. CDR3 coding DNA: TGTGCCAGCTCACCCGTTGCAACTAATGAAAAACTGTTTTTT.

This clone was seen only a few times. The chain couples TRBV6-5 to TRBJ1-2, with D tentatively TRBD1 (6 bases). Germline V gives CDR1 MNHEY, CDR2 SVGAGI. The CDR3 is 15 amino acids. Trimming removed 3 bases from V and 3 bases from J, with 14 bases in between. CDR3 in amino acids: CASSYSRRGDYGYTF. Written as DNA, the CDR3 is TGTGCCAGCAGTTATTCCCGCAGGGGCGACTATGGCTACACCTTC.